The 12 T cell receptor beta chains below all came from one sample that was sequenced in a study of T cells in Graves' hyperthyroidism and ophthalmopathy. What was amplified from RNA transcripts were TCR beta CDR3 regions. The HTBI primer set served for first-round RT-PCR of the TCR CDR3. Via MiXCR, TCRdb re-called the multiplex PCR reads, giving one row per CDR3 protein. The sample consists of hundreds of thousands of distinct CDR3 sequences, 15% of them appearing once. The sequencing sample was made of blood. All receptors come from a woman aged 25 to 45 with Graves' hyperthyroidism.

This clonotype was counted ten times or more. CDR3 protein: CAWSVSVSNQPQHF. The CDR3, as DNA: TGTGCCTGGAGTGTCTCAGTAAGCAATCAGCCCCAGCATTTT. The J gene is TRBJ1-5, the V gene TRBV30; no firm D call. Germline lookup yields CDR1 GTSNPN and CDR2 SVGIG (reference sequence). CDR3 length equals 14 residues. Trimming stripped 0 bases from V and 1 base from J, with 7 bases between.

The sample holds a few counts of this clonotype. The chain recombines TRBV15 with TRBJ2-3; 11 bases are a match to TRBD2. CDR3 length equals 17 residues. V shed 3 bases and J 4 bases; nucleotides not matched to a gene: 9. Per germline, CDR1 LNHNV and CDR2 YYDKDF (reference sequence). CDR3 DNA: TGTGCCACCAGCAGCGATCAAACTAGCGGGAGCGCAGATACGCAGTATTTT. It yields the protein CATSSDQTSGSADTQYF. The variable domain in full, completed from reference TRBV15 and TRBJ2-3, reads DAMVIQNPRYQVTQFGKPVTLSCSQTLNHNVMYWYQQKSSQAPKLLFHYYDKDFNNEADTPDNFQSRRPNTSFCFLDIRSPGLGDTAMYLCATSSDQTSGSADTQYFGPGTRLTVL.

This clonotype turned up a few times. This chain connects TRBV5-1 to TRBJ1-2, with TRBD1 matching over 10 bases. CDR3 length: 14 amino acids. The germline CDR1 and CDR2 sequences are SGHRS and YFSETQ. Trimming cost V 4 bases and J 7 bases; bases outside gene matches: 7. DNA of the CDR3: TGCGCCAGCAGCCCGGGGACAGGGGCGAGTGGCTACACCTTC. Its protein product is CASSPGTGASGYTF. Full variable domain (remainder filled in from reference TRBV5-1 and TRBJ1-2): KAGVTQTPRYLIKTRGQQVTLSCSPISGHRSVSWYQQTPGQGLQFLFEYFSETQRNKGNFPGRFSGRQFSNSRSEMNVSTLELGDSALYLCASSPGTGASGYTFGSGTRLTVV.

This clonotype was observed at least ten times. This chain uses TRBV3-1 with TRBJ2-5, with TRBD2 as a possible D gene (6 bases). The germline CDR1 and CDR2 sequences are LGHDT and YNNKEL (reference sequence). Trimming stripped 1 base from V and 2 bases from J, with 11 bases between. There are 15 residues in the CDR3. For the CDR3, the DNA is TGTGCCAGCAGCCAAGGTCTAGCGAATCAAGAGACCCAGTACTTC. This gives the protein CASSQGLANQETQYF.

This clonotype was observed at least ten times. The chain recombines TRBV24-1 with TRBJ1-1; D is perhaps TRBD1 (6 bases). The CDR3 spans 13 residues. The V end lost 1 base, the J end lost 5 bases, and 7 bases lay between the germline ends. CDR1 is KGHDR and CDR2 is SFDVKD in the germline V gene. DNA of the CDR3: TGTGCCACCAGTGATTTCAGGGGTACTGAAGCTTTCTTT. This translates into CATSDFRGTEAFF.

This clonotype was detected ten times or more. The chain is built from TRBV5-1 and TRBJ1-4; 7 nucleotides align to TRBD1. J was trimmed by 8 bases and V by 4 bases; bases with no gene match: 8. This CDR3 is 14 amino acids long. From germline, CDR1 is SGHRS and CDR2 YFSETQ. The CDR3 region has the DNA TGCGCCAGCAGCAGCCGGGACAGTGGGGAAAAACTGTTTTTT. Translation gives CASSSRDSGEKLFF.

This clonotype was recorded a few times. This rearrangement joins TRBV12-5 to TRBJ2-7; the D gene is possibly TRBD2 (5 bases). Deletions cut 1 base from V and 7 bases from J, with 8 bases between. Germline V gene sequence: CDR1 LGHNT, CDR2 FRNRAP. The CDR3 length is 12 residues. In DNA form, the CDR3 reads TGTGCTAGTGGTTTGGGCGGGTTAGAGCAGTACTTC. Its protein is CASGLGGLEQYF.

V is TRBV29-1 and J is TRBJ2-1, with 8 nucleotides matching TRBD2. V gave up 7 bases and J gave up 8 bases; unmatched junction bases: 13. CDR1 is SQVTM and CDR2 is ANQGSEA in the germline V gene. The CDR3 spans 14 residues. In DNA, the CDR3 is TGCAGCGCCGGGGCCAGCGGGAGAGGGGATGAGCAGTTCTTC. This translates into CSAGASGRGDEQFF.

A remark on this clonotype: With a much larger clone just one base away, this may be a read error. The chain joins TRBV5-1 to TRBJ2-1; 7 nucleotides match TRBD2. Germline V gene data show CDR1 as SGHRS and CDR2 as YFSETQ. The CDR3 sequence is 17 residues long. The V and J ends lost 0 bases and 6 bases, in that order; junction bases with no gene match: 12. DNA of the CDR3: TGCGCCAGCAGCTTGGCCCCGGGAGCGGGATGGTGCAATGAGCAGTTCTTC. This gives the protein CASSLAPGAGWCNEQFF.

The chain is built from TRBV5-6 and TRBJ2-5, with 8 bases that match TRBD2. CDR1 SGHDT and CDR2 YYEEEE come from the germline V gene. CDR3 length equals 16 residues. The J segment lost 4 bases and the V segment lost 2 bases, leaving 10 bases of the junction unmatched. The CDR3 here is CASSFPPAGVGETQYF. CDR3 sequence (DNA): TGTGCCAGCAGCTTTCCCCCAGCGGGAGTGGGAGAGACCCAGTACTTC. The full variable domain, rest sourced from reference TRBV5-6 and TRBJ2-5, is DAGVTQSPTHLIKTRGQQVTLRCSPKSGHDTVSWYQQALGQGPQFIFQYYEEEERQRGNFPDRFSGHQFPNYSSELNVNALLLGDSALYLCASSFPPAGVGETQYFGPGTRLLVL.

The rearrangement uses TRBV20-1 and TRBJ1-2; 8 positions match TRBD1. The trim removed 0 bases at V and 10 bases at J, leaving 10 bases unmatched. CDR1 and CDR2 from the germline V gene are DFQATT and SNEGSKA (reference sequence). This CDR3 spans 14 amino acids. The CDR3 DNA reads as TGCAGTGCTAGAGATCACGGGGAGACAGGGGTCTACACCTTC. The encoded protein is CSARDHGETGVYTF.

This CDR3 is CASRRVLAGDEQFF. The CDR3 DNA sequence: TGTGCCAGCAGAAGGGTTCTAGCGGGAGATGAGCAGTTCTTC. The gene calls are TRBV12-3 or TRBV12-4 and TRBJ2-1; 10 bases map to TRBD2. V was clipped by 6 bases and J by 8 bases; unmatched bases: 7. The CDR3 spans 14 residues.